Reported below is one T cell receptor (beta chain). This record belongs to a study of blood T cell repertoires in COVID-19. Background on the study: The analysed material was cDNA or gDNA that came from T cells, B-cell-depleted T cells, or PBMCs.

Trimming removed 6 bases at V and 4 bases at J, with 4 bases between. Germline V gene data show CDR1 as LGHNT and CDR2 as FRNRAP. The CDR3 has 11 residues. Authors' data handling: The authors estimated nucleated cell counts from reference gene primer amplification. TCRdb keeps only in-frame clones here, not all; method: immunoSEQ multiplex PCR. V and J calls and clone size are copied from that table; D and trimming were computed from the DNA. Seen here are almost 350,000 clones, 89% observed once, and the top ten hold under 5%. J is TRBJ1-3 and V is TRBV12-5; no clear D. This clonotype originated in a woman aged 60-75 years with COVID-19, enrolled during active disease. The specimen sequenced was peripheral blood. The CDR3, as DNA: TGTGCTAGTGGCGGGGGAAACACCATATATTTT. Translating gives CASGGGNTIYF.